These 26 T cell receptor beta chains came from one sample sequenced in a study of control samples from healthy donors and cancer patients. The data were produced by immunoSEQ multiplex PCR, yet TCRdb's version contains in-frame clones alone and is incomplete. The table lists approximately 52,000 clones, 87% of them singletons. The sequenced material came from PBMCs. These receptors were taken from a man aged 55 to 70 with head and neck cancer.

The rearrangement links TRBV19 to TRBJ2-3; D not certain. The germline V gene encodes CDR1 LNHDA and CDR2 SQIVND (reference sequence). The V end was cut by 4 bases, the J end by 2 bases, with 10 bases between. The CDR3 length is 14 residues. CDR3 nucleotide sequence: TGTGCCAGTAGTACTATGGGAAACACAGATACGCAGTATTTT. This encodes CASSTMGNTDTQYF.

This chain uses TRBV15 with TRBJ1-5, with 7 bases fitting TRBD1. The CDR3 totals 16 residues. V lost 0 bases to trimming and J lost 1 base; unmatched junction nucleotides: 3. Germline V lookup: CDR1 LNHNV, CDR2 YYDKDF (reference sequence). The CDR3, as DNA: TGTGCCACCAGCAGAGATTACAGGGGCAGCAATCAGCCCCAGCATTTT. Residues: CATSRDYRGSNQPQHF.

This clone was observed a single time. This chain joins TRBV6-5 and TRBJ2-1, with 10 bases fitting TRBD2. V was clipped by 5 bases and J by 6 bases; unmatched bases: 4. Per the germline V gene, CDR1 is MNHEY and CDR2 is SVGAGI. CDR3 length: 14 residues. The CDR3 DNA is TGTGCCAGCAGTACTAGCGGGACCCCCAATGAGCAGTTCTTC. Translating it yields CASSTSGTPNEQFF.

CDR3 in DNA: TGTGCCAGCAGCCCAGAGGGACTAAACTACAATGAGCAGTTCTTC. Its protein is CASSPEGLNYNEQFF. This chain joins TRBV4-2 and TRBJ2-1; 7 bases line up with TRBD2. The CDR3 is 15 amino acids. The germline V gene has CDR1 LGHNA and CDR2 YNFKEQ. V shed 4 bases, J shed 3 bases, and the junction held 6 bases outside the gene matches.

The CDR3 protein is CASSQEGRANEKLFF. The CDR3 region has the DNA TGTGCCAGCAGCCAGGAGGGTCGTGCTAATGAAAAACTGTTTTTT. The chain uses TRBV14 and TRBJ1-4; D is undetermined. V lost 3 bases, J lost 3 bases, and 11 bases lay in between. This CDR3 is 15 amino acids long. Germline V CDR1 and CDR2: SGHDN, FVKESK.

The sample holds one count of this clone. CDR3 sequence (DNA): TGTGCCAGCAGGGCGTACCAGAGCTCCTACAATGAGCAGTTCTTC. It codes for CASRAYQSSYNEQFF. V is TRBV2 and J is TRBJ2-1, with D unresolved. V lost 6 bases and J 0 bases, leaving 12 bases between the germline ends. Germline CDR1 and CDR2: SNHLY and FYNNEI. The CDR3 extends over 15 amino acids.

The J gene is TRBJ1-2, the V gene TRBV27; 11 bases map to TRBD1. The CDR3 length is 16 residues. Germline loops: CDR1 MNHEY, CDR2 SMNVEV (reference sequence). J lost 5 bases, V lost 2 bases, and 7 bases had no gene match. The CDR3 bases are TGTGCCAGCAGTTTACGAGGACAGGGGGCGAGATATGGCTACACCTTC. It specifies CASSLRGQGARYGYTF.

The chain links TRBV9 to TRBJ2-3; possibly TRBD1 for D (5 bases). Trimming pared 3 bases from V and 4 bases from J, leaving 15 bases between. Germline V gene lookup returns CDR1 SGDLS and CDR2 YYNGEE. The CDR3 consists of 15 residues. CDR3 nucleotides: TGTGCCAGCAGCGCGGGTGGGGCAGGATCAGATACGCAGTATTTT. Translation gives CASSAGGAGSDTQYF.

The chain employs TRBV6-6 and TRBJ1-1; D might be TRBD1 (5 bases). CDR1 MNHNY and CDR2 SVGAGI come from the germline V gene (reference sequence). The ends were cut back, 5 bases at V and 4 bases at J, with 17 bases in the middle. The CDR3 has 15 residues. This CDR3 is CASSNPGGVSTEAFF. The CDR3 DNA reads TGTGCCAGCAGTAATCCGGGGGGGGTAAGCACTGAAGCTTTCTTT.

The chain is built from TRBV7-9 and TRBJ1-3; D not resolved. Germline assignment: CDR1 SEHNR and CDR2 FQNEAQ (reference sequence). V lost 6 bases and J lost 4, with 7 bases in between. The CDR3 is made up of 12 amino acids. CDR3 sequence: CASSPQGNTIYF. The CDR3 DNA reads TGTGCCAGCAGTCCACAAGGAAACACCATATATTTT.

The rearrangement joins TRBV27 to TRBJ1-2; the match to TRBD1 covers 8 bases. The CDR3 runs 14 residues. V was clipped by 5 bases and J by 4 bases; unmatched bases: 6. Looked up from germline, CDR1 is MNHEY and CDR2 is SMNVEV (reference sequence). The CDR3 nucleotides read TGTGCCAGCAGTACCGGACAGGGCCTCTATGGCTACACCTTC. Translating it yields CASSTGQGLYGYTF.

The chain links TRBV5-5 to TRBJ2-5; 7 bases map to TRBD2. The CDR3 spans 14 residues. The germline CDR1 and CDR2 sequences are SGHKS and YYEKEE (reference sequence). V lost 6 bases, J lost 5 bases, and 10 bases stayed unmatched. The CDR3 nucleotides read TGTGCCAGCAAAATGGGGGGGATCGTTGAGACCCAGTACTTC. It specifies CASKMGGIVETQYF.

The genes are TRBV4-3 and TRBJ2-5; a possible D gene is TRBD1 (5 bases). The V end was cut by 4 bases, the J end by 4 bases, with 19 bases between. This CDR3 is built from 16 residues. Germline-derived CDR1 and CDR2 are LGHNA and YSLEER. CDR3: CASSRQTTGPGETQYF. DNA for the CDR3: TGCGCCAGCAGCCGCCAAACAACAGGCCCAGGAGAGACCCAGTACTTC.

The chain carries TRBV11-2 and TRBJ1-2; 9 bases fit TRBD1. Germline V lookup: CDR1 SGHAT, CDR2 FQNNGV. Trimming at V came to 3 bases and at J to 2 bases, leaving 4 bases not matched to a gene. This CDR3 spans 15 amino acids. The DNA for the CDR3 is TGTGCCAGCAGCTTGGGACAGGGATCAAACTATGGCTACACCTTC. Translated, it gives CASSLGQGSNYGYTF.

This clone was picked up one time. The gene calls are TRBV9 and TRBJ2-2, with 9 nucleotides matching TRBD1. Trimming removed 2 bases from V and 5 bases from J; junction bases left unmatched: 7. Germline CDR1 SGDLS, CDR2 YYNGEE. This CDR3 is built from 16 residues. CDR3 nucleotides: TGTGCCAGCAGCGTCAGGGGACAGGGCACGACCGGGGAGCTGTTTTTT. Protein: CASSVRGQGTTGELFF.

V is TRBV18 and J is TRBJ2-7; D unclear. V was pared by 4 bases and J by 3 bases, with 13 bases between. In germline, CDR1 is KGHSH, CDR2 LQKENI. The CDR3 has 14 residues. The CDR3 spells CASSLEATLYEQYF. CDR3 nucleotides: TGTGCCAGCTCACTCGAGGCTACCCTCTACGAGCAGTACTTC. The full variable domain, rest sourced from reference TRBV18 and TRBJ2-7, is NAGVMQNPRHLVRRRGQEARLRCSPMKGHSHVYWYRQLPEEGLKFMVYLQKENIIDESGMPKERFSAEFPKEGPSILRIQQVVRGDSAAYFCASSLEATLYEQYFGPGTRLTVT.

The rearrangement joins TRBV2 to TRBJ1-1, with 7 bases matching TRBD1. V lost 5 bases and J lost 5; bases outside the gene matches: 8. Germline CDR1 reads SNHLY; CDR2 reads FYNNEI. This CDR3 has 14 residues. CDR3 sequence reads: CASSQTPGGTEAFF. For the CDR3, the DNA is TGTGCCAGCAGTCAGACACCAGGGGGAACTGAAGCTTTCTTT.

This clone was counted a few times. V and J are TRBV19 and TRBJ1-2, with 7 bases aligning to TRBD1. The V gene end was trimmed by 3 bases and the J gene end by 3 bases; junction bases not matched to a gene: 4. This CDR3 has 14 amino acids. Germline V gives CDR1 LNHDA, CDR2 SQIVND (reference sequence). This chain's CDR3 is CASSMGGGDYGYTF. The CDR3 bases are TGTGCCAGTAGTATGGGAGGGGGCGACTATGGCTACACCTTC. The complete variable domain, with remaining parts taken from reference TRBV19 and TRBJ1-2, reads DGGITQSPKYLFRKEGQNVTLSCEQNLNHDAMYWYRQDPGQGLRLIYYSQIVNDFQKGDIAEGYSVSREKKESFPLTVTSAQKNPTAFYLCASSMGGGDYGYTFGSGTRLTVV.

This chain connects TRBV27 to TRBJ1-1, with no clear D. CDR3 length: 16 residues. Trimming left V 3 bases short and J 3 bases short, with 17 bases between. Germline V gene sequence: CDR1 MNHEY, CDR2 SMNVEV (reference sequence). The CDR3 loop reads CASSLSRTATHTEAFF. CDR3 sequence (DNA): TGTGCCAGCAGTTTGTCCCGGACGGCTACCCACACTGAAGCTTTCTTT.

V and J are TRBV11-2 and TRBJ2-3; D not certain. This CDR3 is 17 amino acids long. Trimming shortened V by 6 bases and J by 0 bases, and 19 bases separated the two germline ends. CDR1 and CDR2 (germline): SGHAT, FQNNGV. CDR3 nucleotide sequence: TGTGCCAGCAGTAAAAGGTCGCCAGGCTCTAGCACAGATACGCAGTATTTT. Its translation is CASSKRSPGSSTDTQYF.

The chain combines TRBV5-1 with TRBJ1-1; TRBD1 aligns across 9 bases. V gave up 4 bases and J gave up 4 bases; unmatched junction bases: 5. This CDR3 is built from 14 residues. In germline, CDR1 is SGHRS, CDR2 YFSETQ. The CDR3 DNA follows: TGCGCCAGCAGCCCCGGGACAGGGATCACTGAAGCTTTCTTT. As protein: CASSPGTGITEAFF.

This chain links TRBV4-3 with TRBJ2-5; 11 positions agree with TRBD1. Germline CDR1 reads LGHNA; CDR2 reads YSLEER. The CDR3 loop spans 15 amino acids. The V segment lost 4 bases and the J segment 6 bases; nucleotides outside the gene matches: 7. CDR3 protein: CASSPRDRGNKTQYF. As DNA, the CDR3 is TGCGCCAGCAGCCCCCGGGACAGGGGGAATAAGACCCAGTACTTC.

The chain joins TRBV27 to TRBJ2-7; no reliable D call. There are 17 residues in the CDR3. V was cut by 5 bases and J by 0 bases, with 20 bases left in between. Germline lookup yields CDR1 MNHEY and CDR2 SMNVEV (reference sequence). CDR3 in DNA: TGTGCCAGCAGTCCGTCTCGGCAGGTTGTTAACTCCTACGAGCAGTACTTC. This sequence encodes CASSPSRQVVNSYEQYF.

V and J are TRBV12-3 or TRBV12-4 and TRBJ1-4; D call uncertain. The CDR3 length is 11 residues. V was cut by 3 bases and J by 4 bases, with 0 bases left in between. CDR3 amino acids: CASSFNEKLFF. CDR3 DNA: TGTGCCAGCAGTTTTAATGAAAAACTGTTTTTT.

This clone was picked up a small number of times. The CDR3 DNA is TGTGCCAGCAGCTTTGATCGGGGGGATGAGCAGTTCTTC. This translates into CASSFDRGDEQFF. V gene TRBV5-4 combines with J gene TRBJ2-1, with 7 bases matching TRBD2. The CDR3 covers 13 residues. The V gene's germline CDR1 is SGHNT and CDR2 YYREEE (reference sequence). V lost 2 bases and J lost 8; bases outside the gene matches: 4.

This clone was observed a single time. The chain employs TRBV2 and TRBJ1-2; D unclear. V was trimmed by 7 bases and J by 6 bases, leaving 9 bases between them. The germline gives CDR1 SNHLY, CDR2 FYNNEI. This CDR3 contains 11 residues. Written as DNA, the CDR3 is TGTGCCAGCACCGAGACGGATGGCTACACCTTC. It translates to CASTETDGYTF.